Listed below are T cell receptor beta chains from one sample, sequenced in a study of blood T cell repertoires in COVID-19. The protocol was immunoSEQ multiplex PCR, while the TCRdb copy is restricted to in-frame clones and leaves out a portion. The sample has about 470,000 clones, around 90% seen once. Sample: PBMCs or T cells enriched from blood (not recorded which). These receptors all come from a woman aged 18-35 years who had recovered from COVID-19. Both conserved end residues are part of each CDR3. A D gene is named only where the DNA matches it firmly. Not every row has a clone size; where given, it reads once, few, many or a size class.

TRBJ1-1 TRBD1 TRBV10-3 once 15 CAITPTGTANTEAFF TGTGCCATCACTCCGACCGGGACAGCGAACACTGAAGCTTTCTTT
TRBJ2-7 TRBD1 TRBV3-1/TRBV3-2 NA 14 CASSQEGGRYEQYF TGTGCCAGCAGCCAAGAAGGGGGCAGGTACGAGCAGTACTTC
TRBJ2-1 NA TRBV6-5 NA 14 CASSYSRTYNEQFF TGTGCCAGCAGTTACTCTAGGACTTACAATGAGCAGTTCTTC
TRBJ1-1 NA TRBV12-5 NA 12 CASGSHGTEAFF TGTGCTAGTGGCTCCCACGGCACTGAAGCTTTCTTT
TRBJ2-1 NA TRBV19 NA 12 CASSLSYNEQFF TGTGCCAGTAGCCTTAGCTACAATGAGCAGTTCTTC
TRBJ1-2 TRBD1 TRBV6-5 NA 13 CASSLQGIEGYTF TGTGCCAGCAGCCTACAGGGGATAGAGGGCTACACCTTC
TRBJ1-5 TRBD1 TRBV28 NA 15 CASSFTGGGNQPQHF TGTGCCAGCAGTTTCACAGGGGGCGGGAATCAGCCCCAGCATTTT
TRBJ1-2 NA TRBV28 NA 12 CAWGRAPYGYTF TGTGCCTGGGGGAGGGCCCCCTATGGCTACACCTTC
TRBJ2-5 TRBD2 TRBV18 NA 16 CASSHKEGTTTGTQYF TGTGCCAGCTCACACAAAGAAGGGACTACCACGGGGACCCAGTACTTC
TRBJ2-1 TRBD2 TRBV28 NA 15 CASRYSGGIINEQFF TGTGCCAGCCGCTATAGCGGGGGAATTATAAATGAGCAGTTCTTC
TRBJ1-6 NA TRBV30 NA 14 CAWSIGGESSPLHF TGTGCCTGGAGTATAGGGGGGGAGAGTTCACCCCTCCACTTT
TRBJ1-6 TRBD1 TRBV30 NA 15 CAWSLGNRGHSPLHF TGTGCCTGGAGTCTTGGAAACAGGGGTCATTCACCCCTCCACTTT
TRBJ1-2 TRBD1 TRBV7-8 once 16 CASSQTSSTGVYGYTF TGTGCCAGCAGCCAGACCTCCTCGACAGGGGTCTATGGCTACACCTTC
TRBJ1-2 NA TRBV6-5 NA 14 CASSYGEDRGGYTF TGTGCCAGCAGTTACGGGGAGGATAGGGGAGGCTACACCTTC
TRBJ2-3 TRBD2 TRBV9 few 15 CASSPRAGGTDTQYF TGTGCCAGCAGCCCCCGAGCGGGGGGGACAGATACGCAGTATTTT
TRBJ1-1 NA TRBV5-6 NA 14 CASSFRWLPSQAFF TGTGCCAGCAGCTTCCGATGGCTTCCGTCACAAGCTTTCTTT
TRBJ1-2 NA TRBV6-5 once 13 CASTHPVGYGYTF TGTGCCAGCACCCATCCGGTCGGCTATGGCTACACCTTC
TRBJ1-4 TRBD1 TRBV6-6 NA 16 CASSYTGQGANEKLFF TGTGCCAGCAGTTACACCGGACAGGGAGCTAATGAAAAACTGTTTTTT
TRBJ1-3 NA TRBV12-3/TRBV12-4 NA 11 CASRSGNTIYF TGTGCCAGCCGCTCTGGAAACACCATATATTTT
TRBJ2-3 NA TRBV5-1 NA 15 CASSLNPQGEDTQYF TGCGCCAGCAGCCTGAACCCACAGGGTGAAGATACGCAGTATTTT
TRBJ1-1 NA TRBV5-8 NA 15 CASSLEGHLNTEAFF TGTGCCAGCAGCTTGGAGGGGCACTTGAACACTGAAGCTTTCTTT
TRBJ1-1 NA TRBV3-1/TRBV3-2 NA 16 CASSQDLAGPNTEAFF TGTGCCAGCAGCCAAGATCTGGCAGGGCCGAACACTGAAGCTTTCTTT
TRBJ1-5 NA TRBV2 NA 15 CASSVQGMDNQPQHF TGTGCCAGCAGTGTTCAGGGGATGGACAATCAGCCCCAGCATTTT
TRBJ1-1 NA TRBV10-3 NA 16 CATRPATGRGSTEAFF TGTGCCACCAGGCCAGCCACAGGGCGCGGGAGCACTGAAGCTTTCTTT
TRBJ1-1 TRBD1 TRBV10-3 NA 13 CAITGDSKTEAFF TGTGCCATCACGGGGGACAGCAAGACTGAAGCTTTCTTT
TRBJ1-2 TRBD1 TRBV19 NA 15 CASSIGRGQGDGYTF TGTGCCAGTAGTATCGGTCGAGGGCAGGGGGATGGCTACACCTTC
TRBJ1-3 TRBD1 TRBV5-4 NA 16 CASSSRQGAKGNTIYF TGTGCCAGCAGCTCTCGACAGGGGGCAAAGGGAAACACCATATATTTT
TRBJ2-3 NA TRBV28 NA 13 CASSLADTDTQYF TGTGCCAGCAGTTTAGCAGACACAGATACGCAGTATTTT
TRBJ2-7 TRBD1 TRBV6-5 NA 14 CASTLGGRGLEQYF TGTGCCAGCACCTTAGGGGGCAGGGGCCTCGAGCAGTACTTC
TRBJ1-3 NA TRBV29-1 NA 13 CSVGGDSGNTIYF TGCAGCGTCGGCGGGGATTCTGGAAACACCATATATTTT
TRBJ2-4 NA TRBV19 NA 17 CASSIILSGGAKNIQYF TGTGCCAGTAGTATCATTTTATCCGGGGGAGCCAAAAACATTCAGTACTTC
TRBJ2-3 NA TRBV2 NA 14 CARRSGHSTDTQYF TGTGCCAGGAGAAGCGGGCATAGCACAGATACGCAGTATTTT
TRBJ1-6 NA TRBV7-2 NA 15 CASSFAGGVNSPLHF TGTGCCAGCAGCTTCGCGGGGGGCGTAAATTCACCCCTCCACTTT
TRBJ1-6 TRBD1 TRBV5-5 NA 15 CASSPRGQDASPLHF TGTGCCAGCAGCCCTCGCGGACAGGATGCTTCACCCCTCCACTTT
TRBJ1-5 NA TRBV10-3 NA 14 CAINGDTGNQPQHF TGTGCCATCAACGGGGACACGGGCAATCAGCCCCAGCATTTT
TRBJ2-7 TRBD2 TRBV7-9 NA 16 CASSPRGRLALYEQYF TGTGCCAGCAGCCCCCGTGGGAGACTAGCGCTTTACGAGCAGTACTTC
TRBJ1-1 TRBD1 TRBV6-5 NA 14 CASTTMTGATEAFF TGTGCCAGCACCACAATGACAGGGGCCACTGAAGCTTTCTTT
TRBJ1-4 NA TRBV5-4 NA 16 CASSLGRTNGDEKLFF TGTGCCAGCAGCTTGGGGCGGACTAACGGGGATGAAAAACTGTTTTTT
TRBJ1-6 NA TRBV14 NA 17 CASSQVRPAEYNSPLHF TGTGCCAGCAGCCAAGTGCGGCCGGCGGAGTATAATTCACCCCTCCACTTT
TRBJ2-2 NA TRBV6-6 NA 15 CASRHRTKITGELFF TGTGCCAGCAGACATCGGACAAAAATCACCGGGGAGCTGTTTTTT
TRBJ1-6 NA TRBV14 once 16 CASSQEIGEFEGPLHF TGTGCCAGCAGCCAAGAAATCGGAGAGTTCGAGGGACCCCTCCACTTT
TRBJ2-5 TRBD2 TRBV3-1/TRBV3-2 NA 20 CASSRPGLAYGGGLGETQYF TGTGCCAGCAGCCGACCGGGACTAGCATACGGTGGAGGGCTCGGGGAGACCCAGTACTTC
TRBJ2-5 NA TRBV3-1/TRBV3-2 NA 15 CASILGRSREETQYF TGTGCCAGCATCCTCGGAAGGTCCCGGGAGGAGACCCAGTACTTC
TRBJ1-2 NA TRBV3-1/TRBV3-2 NA 12 CASSLGAGGYTF TGTGCCAGCAGCCTAGGGGCAGGAGGCTACACCTTC
TRBJ2-2 NA TRBV11-2 few 15 CASSLDIGYTGELFF TGTGCCAGCAGCTTAGACATTGGCTACACCGGGGAGCTGTTTTTT
TRBJ2-7 NA TRBV6-5 NA 13 CATHRDKGGEQYF TGTGCCACCCACCGGGACAAGGGTGGAGAGCAGTACTTC
TRBJ1-5 NA TRBV7-6 NA 18 CASSPLRGGQQENQPQHF TGTGCCAGCAGCCCCCTAAGGGGTGGACAGCAAGAAAATCAGCCCCAGCATTTT
TRBJ2-7 TRBD1 TRBV28 NA 13 CAITGVFSYEQYF TGTGCCATTACAGGGGTATTCTCCTACGAGCAGTACTTC
TRBJ2-1 TRBD2 TRBV6-1 few 17 CASSEASGLAGDGEQFF TGTGCCAGCAGTGAAGCTTCTGGACTAGCGGGGGATGGTGAGCAGTTCTTC
TRBJ2-1 TRBD2 TRBV6-5 NA 15 CASSPDGGSWNEQFF TGTGCCAGCAGCCCCGACGGGGGGTCGTGGAATGAGCAGTTCTTC
TRBJ1-2 TRBD1 TRBV15 NA 14 CATSTRQGEMGYTF TGTGCCACCAGCACCAGACAGGGGGAGATGGGCTACACCTTC
TRBJ2-5 NA TRBV30 NA 11 CAWSAQETQYF TGTGCCTGGAGTGCGCAAGAGACCCAGTACTTC
TRBJ2-5 NA TRBV27 NA 13 CASSLLPAGTQYF TGTGCCAGCAGTTTACTCCCAGCGGGGACCCAGTACTTC
TRBJ2-1 NA TRBV28 NA 11 CASSPGGFRFF TGTGCCAGCAGCCCTGGGGGGTTCAGGTTCTTC
TRBJ2-5 NA TRBV20-1 NA 11 CSAKASETQYF TGCAGTGCTAAAGCATCAGAGACCCAGTACTTC